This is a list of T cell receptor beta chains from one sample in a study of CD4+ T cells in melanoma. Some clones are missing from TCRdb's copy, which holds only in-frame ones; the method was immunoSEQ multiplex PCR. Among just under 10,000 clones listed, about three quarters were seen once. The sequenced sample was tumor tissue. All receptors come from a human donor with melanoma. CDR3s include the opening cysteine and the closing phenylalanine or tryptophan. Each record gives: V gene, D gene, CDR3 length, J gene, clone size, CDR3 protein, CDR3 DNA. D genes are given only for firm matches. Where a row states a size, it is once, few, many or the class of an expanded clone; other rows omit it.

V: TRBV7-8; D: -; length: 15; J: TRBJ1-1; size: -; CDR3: CASRVLAGAGTEAFF; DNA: TGTGCCAGCAGGGTGTTGGCAGGGGCGGGGACTGAAGCTTTCTTT
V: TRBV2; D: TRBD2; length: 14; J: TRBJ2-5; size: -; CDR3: CASSLTGGLETQYF; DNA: TGTGCCAGCAGTTTGACGGGGGGGCTGGAGACCCAGTACTTC
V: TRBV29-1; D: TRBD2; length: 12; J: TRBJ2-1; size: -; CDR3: CSVRTSSNEQFF; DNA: TGCAGCGTGCGGACTAGCAGCAATGAGCAGTTCTTC
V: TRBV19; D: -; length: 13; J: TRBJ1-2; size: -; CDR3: CASSPDYSYGYTF; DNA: TGTGCCAGTAGCCCCGATTACAGCTATGGCTACACCTTC
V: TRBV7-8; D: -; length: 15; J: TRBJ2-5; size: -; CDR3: CASSLFYSGKETQYF; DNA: TGTGCCAGCAGTCTCTTTTATAGCGGTAAAGAGACCCAGTACTTC
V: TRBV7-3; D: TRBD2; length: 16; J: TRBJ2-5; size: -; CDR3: CASSLNGGSFSETQYF; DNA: TGTGCCAGCAGCTTAAACGGGGGGAGCTTTTCGGAGACCCAGTACTTC
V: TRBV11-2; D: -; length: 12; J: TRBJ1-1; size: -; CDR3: CASSLVGTEAFF; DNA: TGTGCCAGCAGCTTAGTAGGGACCGAAGCTTTCTTT
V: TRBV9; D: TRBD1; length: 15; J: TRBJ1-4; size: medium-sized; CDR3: CASSVGTGEDEKLFF; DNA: TGTGCCAGCAGCGTAGGGACAGGGGAGGATGAAAAACTGTTTTTT
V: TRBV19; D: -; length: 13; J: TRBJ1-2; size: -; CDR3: CASSIGQGIGYTF; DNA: TGTGCCAGTAGTATAGGTCAGGGGATTGGCTACACCTTC
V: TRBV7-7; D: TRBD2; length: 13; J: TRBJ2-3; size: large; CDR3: CASSGGGTDTQYF; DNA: TGTGCTAGCAGCGGGGGGGGCACAGATACGCAGTATTTT
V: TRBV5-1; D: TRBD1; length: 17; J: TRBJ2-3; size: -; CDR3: CASSLTKGDSSTDTQYF; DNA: TGCGCCAGCAGTCTCACGAAGGGGGACAGCAGCACAGATACGCAGTATTTT
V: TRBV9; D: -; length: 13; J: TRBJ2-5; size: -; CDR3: CASSVREMETQYF; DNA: TGTGCCAGCAGCGTACGGGAGATGGAGACCCAGTACTTC
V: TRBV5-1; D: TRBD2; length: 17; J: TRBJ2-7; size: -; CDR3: CASRSSTSGGGSDEQYF; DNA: TGCGCCAGCAGGTCGAGCACTAGCGGGGGAGGTTCGGACGAGCAGTACTTC
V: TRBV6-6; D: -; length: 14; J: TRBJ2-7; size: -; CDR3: CASRLTGAGYEQYF; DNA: TGTGCCAGCAGACTTACAGGGGCGGGATACGAGCAGTACTTC
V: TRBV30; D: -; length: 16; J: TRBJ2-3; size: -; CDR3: CAWSSETATSTDTQYF; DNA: TGTGCCTGGAGTAGCGAGACAGCTACTAGCACAGATACGCAGTATTTT
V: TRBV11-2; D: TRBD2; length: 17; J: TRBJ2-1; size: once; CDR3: CASSLWYTSGGNNEQFF; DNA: TGTGCCAGCAGCTTATGGTACACTAGCGGGGGGAACAATGAGCAGTTCTTC
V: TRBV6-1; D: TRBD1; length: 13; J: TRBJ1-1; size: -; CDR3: CASRWTGRAEAFF; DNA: TGTGCCAGCAGATGGACAGGCCGCGCTGAAGCTTTCTTT
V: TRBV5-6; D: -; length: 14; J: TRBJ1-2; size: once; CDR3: CASSFRSSNYGYTF; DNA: TGTGCCAGCAGCTTCCGGAGCTCTAACTATGGCTACACCTTC
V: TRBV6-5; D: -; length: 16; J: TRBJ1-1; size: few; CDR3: CASSYGYTGPNTEAFF; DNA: TGTGCCAGCAGTTACGGGTATACAGGGCCCAACACTGAAGCTTTCTTT
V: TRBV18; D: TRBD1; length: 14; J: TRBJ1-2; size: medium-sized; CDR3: CASSLGQGSNGYTF; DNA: TGTGCCAGCTCATTGGGACAGGGTTCCAATGGCTACACCTTC
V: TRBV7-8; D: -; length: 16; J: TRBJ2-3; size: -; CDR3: CASSTRLTGGTDTQYF; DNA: TGTGCCAGCAGCACCCGTTTGACAGGTGGGACAGATACGCAGTATTTT
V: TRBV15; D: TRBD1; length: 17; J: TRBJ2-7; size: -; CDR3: CATSRFEGTGFVYEQYF; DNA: TGTGCCACCAGCAGATTTGAGGGGACAGGGTTCGTCTACGAGCAGTACTTC
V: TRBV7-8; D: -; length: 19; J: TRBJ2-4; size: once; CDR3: CASSLVYLQGGDSKNIQYF; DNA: TGTGCCAGCAGCTTAGTCTATTTACAGGGTGGTGATTCCAAAAACATTCAGTACTTC
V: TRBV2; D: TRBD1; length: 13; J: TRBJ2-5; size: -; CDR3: CASSEGTGETQYF; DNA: TGTGCCAGCAGTGAAGGGACAGGAGAGACCCAGTACTTC
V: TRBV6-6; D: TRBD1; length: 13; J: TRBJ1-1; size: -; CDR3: CASSYTRDSGAFF; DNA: TGTGCCAGCAGTTACACTCGGGACAGTGGAGCTTTCTTT
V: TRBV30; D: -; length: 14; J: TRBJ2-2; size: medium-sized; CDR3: CAWSVGQDTGELFF; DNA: TGTGCCTGGAGTGTGGGGCAGGACACCGGGGAGCTGTTTTTT
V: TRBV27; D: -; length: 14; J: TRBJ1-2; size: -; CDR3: CASSLKGGSFGYTF; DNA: TGTGCCAGCAGTTTAAAAGGGGGGTCTTTTGGGTACACCTTC
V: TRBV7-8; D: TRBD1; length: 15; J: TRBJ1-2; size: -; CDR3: CASSLFLGTGYGYTF; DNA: TGTGCCAGCAGCTTATTTCTGGGGACAGGCTATGGCTACACCTTC
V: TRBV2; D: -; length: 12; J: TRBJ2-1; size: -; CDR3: CASTGEIHEQFF; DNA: TGTGCCAGCACAGGGGAGATCCATGAGCAGTTCTTC
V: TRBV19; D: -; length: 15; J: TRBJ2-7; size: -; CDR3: CASSPGGGGNYEQYF; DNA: TGTGCCAGTAGCCCCGGAGGGGGGGGGAACTACGAGCAGTACTTC
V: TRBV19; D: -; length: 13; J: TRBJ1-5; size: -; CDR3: CASSIDRYQPQHF; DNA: TGTGCCAGTAGTATAGACAGATATCAGCCCCAGCATTTT
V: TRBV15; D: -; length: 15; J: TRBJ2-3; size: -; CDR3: CATSRAAGATDTQYF; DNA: TGTGCCACCAGCAGAGCGGCGGGGGCCACAGATACGCAGTATTTT
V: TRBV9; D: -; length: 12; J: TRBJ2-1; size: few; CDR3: CASSAPRGEQFF; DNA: TGTGCCAGCAGCGCCCCAAGAGGCGAGCAGTTCTTC
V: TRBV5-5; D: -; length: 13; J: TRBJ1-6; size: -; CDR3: CASSLGPNSPLHF; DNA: TGTGCCAGCAGCTTAGGCCCCAATTCACCCCTCCACTTT
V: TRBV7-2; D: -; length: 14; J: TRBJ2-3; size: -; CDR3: CASSLALVADTQYF; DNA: TGTGCCAGCAGCTTAGCGCTTGTTGCGGATACGCAGTATTTT
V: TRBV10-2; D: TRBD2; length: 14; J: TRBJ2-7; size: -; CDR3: CASSNSGGAGEQYF; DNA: TGCGCCAGCAGTAATAGCGGGGGGGCCGGCGAGCAGTACTTC
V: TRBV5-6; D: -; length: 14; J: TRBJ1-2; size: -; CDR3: CASSLWEGTYGYTF; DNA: TGTGCCAGCAGCTTGTGGGAGGGGACCTATGGCTACACCTTC
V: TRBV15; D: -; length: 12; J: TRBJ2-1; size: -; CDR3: CATSRARDEQFF; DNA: TGTGCCACCAGCAGAGCCAGGGATGAGCAGTTCTTC
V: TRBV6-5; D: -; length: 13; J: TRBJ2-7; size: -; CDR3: CASRTGLLNEQYF; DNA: TGTGCCAGCAGAACAGGGCTTTTAAACGAGCAGTACTTC
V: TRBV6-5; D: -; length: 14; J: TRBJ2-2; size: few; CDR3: CASSYLGPRRELFF; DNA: TGTGCCAGCAGTTATCTGGGACCAAGGAGGGAGCTGTTTTTT
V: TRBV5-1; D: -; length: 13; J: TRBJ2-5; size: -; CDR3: CASSLRPKETQYF; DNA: TGCGCCAGCAGCTTGAGGCCAAAAGAGACCCAGTACTTC
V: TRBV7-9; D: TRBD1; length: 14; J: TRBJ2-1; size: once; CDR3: CASSRQGRYNEQFF; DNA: TGTGCCAGCAGTCGACAGGGGCGCTACAATGAGCAGTTCTTC
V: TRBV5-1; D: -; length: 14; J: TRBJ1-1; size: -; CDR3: CASMAGTMNTEAFF; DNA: TGCGCCAGCATGGCCGGGACCATGAACACTGAAGCTTTCTTT
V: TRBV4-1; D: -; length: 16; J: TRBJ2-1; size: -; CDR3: CASSQVLMKRGNEQFF; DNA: TGCGCCAGCAGCCAAGTGTTAATGAAGAGGGGGAATGAGCAGTTCTTC
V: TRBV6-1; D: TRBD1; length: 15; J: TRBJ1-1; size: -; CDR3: CASSEQTGLNTEAFF; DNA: TGTGCCAGCAGTGAACAGACAGGGCTTAACACTGAAGCTTTCTTT
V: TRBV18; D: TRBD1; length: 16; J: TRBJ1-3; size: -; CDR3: CASSPGTGGSGNTIYF; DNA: TGTGCCAGCTCACCAGGGACAGGGGGCTCTGGAAACACCATATATTTT
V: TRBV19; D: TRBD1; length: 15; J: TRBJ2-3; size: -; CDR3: CASGPRDRAKDTQYF; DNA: TGTGCCAGTGGCCCCCGGGACAGGGCGAAAGATACGCAGTATTTT
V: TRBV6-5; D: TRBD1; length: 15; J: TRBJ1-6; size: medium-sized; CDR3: CASSYDGTGDSPLHF; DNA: TGTGCCAGCAGTTACGACGGGACAGGGGACTCACCCCTCCACTTT
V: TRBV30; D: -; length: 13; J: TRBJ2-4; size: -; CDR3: CAWSADFESIQYF; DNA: TGTGCCTGGAGTGCCGACTTTGAATCCATTCAGTACTTC
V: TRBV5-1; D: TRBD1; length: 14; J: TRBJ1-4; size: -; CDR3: CASSLSGGDEKLFF; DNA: TGCGCCAGCAGCTTGTCAGGGGGCGATGAAAAACTGTTTTTT
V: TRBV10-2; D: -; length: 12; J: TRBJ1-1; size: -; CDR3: CASRPQDTEAFF; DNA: TGCGCCAGCAGGCCCCAGGACACTGAAGCTTTCTTT
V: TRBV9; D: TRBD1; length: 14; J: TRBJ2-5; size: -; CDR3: CASSVDRGRETQYF; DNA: TGTGCCAGCAGCGTAGACAGGGGGCGGGAGACCCAGTACTTC
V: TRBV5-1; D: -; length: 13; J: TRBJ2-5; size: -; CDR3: CASSLERAETQYF; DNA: TGCGCCAGCAGCTTGGAGAGGGCCGAGACCCAGTACTTC
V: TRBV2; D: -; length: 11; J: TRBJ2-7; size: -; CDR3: CASSSDSRQYF; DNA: TGTGCCAGCAGTTCGGACAGTCGCCAGTACTTC
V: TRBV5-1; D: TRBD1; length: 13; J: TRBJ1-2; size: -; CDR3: CASSRGQGYGYTF; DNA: TGCGCCAGCAGCCGCGGACAGGGCTATGGCTACACCTTC
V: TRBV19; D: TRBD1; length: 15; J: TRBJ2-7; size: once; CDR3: CASSKADRGGYEQYF; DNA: TGTGCCAGTAGTAAAGCGGACAGGGGGGGCTACGAGCAGTACTTC
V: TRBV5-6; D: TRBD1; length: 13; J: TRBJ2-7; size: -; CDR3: CASSVGQAYEQYF; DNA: TGTGCCAGCAGCGTGGGACAGGCCTACGAGCAGTACTTC
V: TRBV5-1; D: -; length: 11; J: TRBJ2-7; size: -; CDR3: CASSIGDEQYF; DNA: TGCGCCAGCAGCATTGGGGACGAGCAGTACTTC
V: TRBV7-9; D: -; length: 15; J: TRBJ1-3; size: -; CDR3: CASSSDGRGGNTIYF; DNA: TGTGCCAGCAGCTCGGATGGGAGAGGTGGAAACACCATATATTTT
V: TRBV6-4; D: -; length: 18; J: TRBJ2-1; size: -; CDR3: CASSDSWVRVSPYNEQFF; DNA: TGTGCCAGCAGTGACTCGTGGGTCAGGGTCTCGCCCTACAATGAGCAGTTCTTC